This T cell receptor beta chain was profiled in a study of pediatric ulcerative colitis. General study results and limits: Total lymphocyte DNA, not sorted subsets, was the template. All ulcerative colitis patients, but no controls, carried a couple of rectal clonotypes. Rectal pinch biopsies may include blood-derived T cells.

This clone appeared a single time. Its antigen is undetermined. Sequencing depth was up to 500,000 reads per sample. Sequencing used immunoSEQ multiplex PCR; TCRdb keeps in-frame clones, though not all of them. The repertoire consists of tens of thousands of clones, with around 69% occurring once and the leading ten covering around a sixth. There are 20 residues in the CDR3. The germline CDR1 and CDR2 sequences are LGHNA and YNFKEQ. V shed 0 bases, J shed 0 bases, and the junction held 10 bases outside the gene matches. The rectum was sampled with one to two pinch biopsies at colonoscopy. The chain couples TRBV4-2 to TRBJ2-5; 13 positions agree with TRBD2. This TCR derives from a boy aged 5-17 years with severe ulcerative colitis. The specimen sequenced was gut tissue. CDR3 sequence reads: CASSQDWGRLAGGNQETQYF. For the CDR3, the DNA is TGTGCCAGCAGCCAAGATTGGGGTCGACTAGCGGGGGGAAACCAAGAGACCCAGTACTTC.